This entry features one T cell receptor (beta chain) sequence. Patients of the Seattle cohort, enrolled during active infection, were followed longitudinally. CDR1 and CDR2 from the germline V gene are MGHRA and YSYEKL. The J segment lost 4 bases and the V segment lost 4 bases, leaving 9 bases of the junction unmatched. The CDR3 contains 16 residues. The data originate from a study of blood T cell repertoires in COVID-19. How the authors handled the data: Quantification of nucleated cells was approximated via reference gene primer amplification. Clones were read by immunoSEQ multiplex PCR, and TCRdb kept only the in-frame ones, dropping some. D and trimming were read from the DNA, whereas the V and J calls and clone size are those reported in that table. Of 270,000 or so clones listed, around 89% are singletons.

This clonotype was sampled from a woman aged 55-75 years with COVID-19, enrolled during active disease. The source material was peripheral blood. The chain combines TRBV4-1 with TRBJ1-5; 8 bases are shared with TRBD1. CDR3 sequence reads: CASSPQEGQANQPQHF. CDR3 coding DNA: TGCGCCAGCAGCCCTCAGGAGGGACAGGCGAATCAGCCCCAGCATTTT.